This is a list of T cell receptor beta chains from one sample in a study of monozygotic twins with inflammatory bowel disease. TCRdb reprocessed the 5' RACE reads and reports one entry per CDR3 protein, with no DNA. The listing records 310,000 or so distinct CDR3 sequences. The material sequenced was blood. These receptor sequences come from a human donor with ulcerative colitis or Crohn's disease, or a healthy co-twin of an affected twin (not recorded which). CDR3s include the opening cysteine and the closing phenylalanine or tryptophan.

TRBV27,TRBJ1-5,CASPQATRNQPQHF
TRBV19,TRBJ2-7,CASTGLSYEQYF
TRBV28,TRBJ2-7,CASTSGGGNHEQYF
TRBV5-1,TRBJ1-1,CASSPWTVNTEAFF
TRBV5-1,TRBJ2-5,CASSPGIGGRETQYF
TRBV5-5,TRBJ2-3,CASSFITVGTDTQYF
TRBV28,TRBJ1-6,CATGQLKNNSPLHF
TRBV6-1,TRBJ2-3,CASSGRGSSSFTDTQYF
TRBV20-1,TRBJ2-3,CSAQFPGGTDTQYF
TRBV20-1,TRBJ2-6,CSARADRAGANVLTF
TRBV5-4,TRBJ2-1,CASSRATGTSYNEQFF
TRBV18,TRBJ1-5,CARCRGERSNQPQHF
TRBV5-1,TRBJ2-1,CASSFTSGLEQFF
TRBV7-9,TRBJ1-2,CASSFGEGARGYTF
TRBV6-1,TRBJ1-2,CASSDERSGYTF
TRBV5-1,TRBJ2-1,CASSLVPTSRGDNEQFF
TRBV7-2,TRBJ1-1,CASSLTGIEAFF
TRBV6-6,TRBJ1-2,CASSRAANYGYTF
TRBV14,TRBJ2-3,CASSQVLFSVPLTDTQYF
TRBV6-2/TRBV6-3,TRBJ2-5,CASSATGGATQYF
TRBV18,TRBJ1-5,CASSQDRGRQPQHF
TRBV15,TRBJ2-2,CATESAGRGPGELFF
TRBV18,TRBJ1-5,CASSPSGQVLQPQHF
TRBV2,TRBJ2-2,CASSPNSGTPTGELFF
TRBV20-1,TRBJ2-1,CSAILGAGHNEQFF
TRBV29-1,TRBJ2-7,CSFTTGTGGYEQYF
TRBV10-2,TRBJ1-2,CASSEGALSGRDGYTF
TRBV27,TRBJ2-7,CASSLRPPPTSHEQYF
TRBV5-1,TRBJ2-1,CASSPGVGTSTYNEQFF
TRBV15,TRBJ2-1,CATSRASGRATDEQFF
TRBV15,TRBJ2-1,CATSRGRGGLLNEQFF
TRBV5-6,TRBJ2-1,CAYSPGGGAGNEQFF
TRBV5-1,TRBJ1-4,CASSAGTGDEKLFF
TRBV20-1,TRBJ2-3,CSASRGDSTDTQYF
TRBV7-6,TRBJ2-1,CASSKPGLAGYNEQFF
TRBV11-1,TRBJ1-6,CASIDSRAASSYNSPLHF
TRBV7-2,TRBJ2-1,CASSPESLGDEQFF
TRBV4-3,TRBJ2-5,CASSQDVQGASWETQYF
TRBV19,TRBJ2-5,CASSPGRIQETQYF
TRBV20-1,TRBJ2-3,CSARTDRVTDTQYF
TRBV4-3,TRBJ2-2,CASSQDRKVLFF